Presented here are 16 T cell receptor beta chains from one specimen sequenced in a study of graft-versus-host responses after intestinal transplantation. Sequencing used immunoSEQ multiplex PCR; TCRdb keeps in-frame clones, though not all of them. The sample gives about 15,000 clones, about 90% of which show up once; over 6.5% is in the top ten. This specimen consisted of bone marrow, obtained just over 120 days after intestinal transplantation. The origin of the receptors is a human patient who received an intestinal transplant, so some T cells may come from the graft donor.

The chain carries TRBV27 and TRBJ1-1; D might be TRBD1 (5 bases). Trimming cost V 6 bases and J 3 bases, with 14 bases left between them. The CDR3 runs to 14 residues. Germline V gene sequence: CDR1 MNHEY, CDR2 SMNVEV (reference sequence). The CDR3 sequence: CASSPDSYYTEAFF. DNA for the CDR3: TGTGCCAGCAGCCCTGACAGTTACTACACTGAAGCTTTCTTT.

The rearrangement joins TRBV6-1 to TRBJ1-4, with D tentatively TRBD1 (5 bases). The V end was cut by 5 bases, the J end by 4 bases, with 14 bases between. Germline CDR1 and CDR2: MNHNS and SASEGT. The CDR3 consists of 15 residues. CDR3 bases: TGTGCCAGCAGTCGCCGTGGGGGGGATAATGAAAAACTGTTTTTT. Protein sequence: CASSRRGGDNEKLFF.

The rearrangement uses TRBV15 and TRBJ1-4, with D possibly being TRBD1 (6 bases). The germline CDR1 and CDR2 sequences are LNHNV and YYDKDF (reference sequence). The CDR3 runs to 13 residues. V was trimmed by 3 bases and J by 5 bases, leaving 7 bases between them. The CDR3 spells CATSSRGNEKLFF. CDR3 in DNA: TGTGCCACCAGCAGTAGGGGGAATGAAAAACTGTTTTTT. Variable domain in full (rest from reference TRBV15 and TRBJ1-4): DAMVIQNPRYQVTQFGKPVTLSCSQTLNHNVMYWYQQKSSQAPKLLFHYYDKDFNNEADTPDNFQSRRPNTSFCFLDIRSPGLGDTAMYLCATSSRGNEKLFFGSGTQLSVL.

The genes are TRBV28 and TRBJ2-1; maybe TRBD2 (5 bases). The CDR3 runs to 13 residues. V lost 10 bases and J lost 9, with 19 bases in between. Looked up from germline, CDR1 is MDHEN and CDR2 is SYDVKM. CDR3 region: CATETTYESEQFF. CDR3 DNA sequence: TGTGCCACAGAGACTACCTACGAGAGTGAGCAGTTCTTC.

This chain links TRBV29-1 with TRBJ2-5, with 10 bases that match TRBD2. The CDR3 has 16 residues. After removal of 2 bases from V and 6 bases from J, the junction contained 12 bases not matched to a gene. The V gene's germline CDR1 is SQVTM and CDR2 ANQGSEA. The CDR3: CSVEPPLSGRLKTQYF. CDR3 DNA sequence: TGCAGCGTTGAACCTCCGCTTAGCGGGAGGCTGAAGACCCAGTACTTC.

CDR3 region: CASSERRGHKFYEQYF. The DNA of the CDR3 is TGTGCCAGCAGCGAAAGGAGGGGACATAAGTTCTACGAGCAGTACTTC. The chain recombines TRBV28 with TRBJ2-7; D may be TRBD1 or TRBD2 (6 bases each). The CDR3 loop spans 16 amino acids. V dropped 6 bases and J dropped 3 bases, with 21 bases sitting between them. Germline CDR1 MDHEN, CDR2 SYDVKM.

The CDR3 DNA sequence: TGTGCCAGCAGCTTAGGTTCCGTGAACACTGAAGCTTTCTTT. This sequence encodes CASSLGSVNTEAFF. The chain carries TRBV13 and TRBJ1-1; D uncertain. The CDR3 sequence is 14 residues long. Germline V CDR1 and CDR2: PRHDT, FYEKMQ (reference sequence). The V gene lost 0 bases and the J gene lost 0 bases, with 5 bases spanning the gap.

The chain carries TRBV27 and TRBJ1-1, with D possibly being TRBD1 (6 bases). Per germline, CDR1 MNHEY and CDR2 SMNVEV (reference sequence). The CDR3 runs to 13 residues. V lost 0 bases to trimming and J lost 6 bases, with 8 bases between them. The CDR3 is CASSLSWTAEAFF. In nucleotides, the CDR3 is TGTGCCAGCAGTTTATCATGGACAGCTGAAGCTTTCTTT.

Worth noting for this clone: Other DNA sequences within the sample encode an identical CDR3. The J gene is TRBJ2-7, the V gene TRBV27; 7 bases line up with TRBD2. This CDR3 spans 13 amino acids. CDR1 is MNHEY and CDR2 is SMNVEV in the germline V gene (reference sequence). V lost 6 bases to trimming and J lost 3 bases; unmatched junction nucleotides: 5. CDR3 residues: CASSFGLVYEQYF. As DNA, the CDR3 is TGTGCCAGCAGCTTCGGACTAGTCTACGAGCAGTACTTC.

The chain is built from TRBV29-1 and TRBJ2-7, with 9 bases aligning to TRBD1. CDR3 length: 16 amino acids. The germline CDR1 and CDR2 sequences are SQVTM and ANQGSEA. The trim removed 3 bases at V and 5 bases at J, leaving 14 bases unmatched. CDR3 amino acids: CSVERPSGQGNHEQYF. As DNA, the CDR3 is TGCAGCGTTGAGAGACCCTCGGGACAGGGTAACCACGAGCAGTACTTC.

The rearrangement joins TRBV28 to TRBJ2-7; 11 nucleotides align to TRBD2. The germline CDR1 and CDR2 sequences are MDHEN and SYDVKM. The CDR3 contains 14 residues. Trimming took 4 bases from V and 2 from J; bases not matched to a gene: 1. CDR3 sequence reads: CASSSTSGTYEQYF. The DNA of the CDR3 is TGTGCCAGCAGTTCGACTAGCGGGACCTACGAGCAGTACTTC.

The chain joins TRBV9 to TRBJ1-5, with D maybe TRBD1 (5 bases). The CDR3 sequence is 14 residues long. Trimming pared 6 bases from V and 3 bases from J, leaving 13 bases between. Per the germline V gene, CDR1 is SGDLS and CDR2 is YYNGEE. As DNA, the CDR3 is TGTGCCAGCAACTCCACGGGGGTCAATCAGCCCCAGCATTTT. This encodes CASNSTGVNQPQHF. The full variable domain, its missing parts supplied by reference TRBV9 and TRBJ1-5, is DSGVTQTPKHLITATGQRVTLRCSPRSGDLSVYWYQQSLDQGLQFLIQYYNGEERAKGNILERFSAQQFPDLHSELNLSSLELGDSALYFCASNSTGVNQPQHFGDGTRLSIL.

The chain has TRBV6-5 and TRBJ2-4, with unresolved D. This CDR3 comprises 12 residues. In germline, CDR1 is MNHEY, CDR2 SVGAGI. Trimming left V 6 bases short and J 8 bases short, with 11 bases between. CDR3 sequence reads: CASRESWDIQYF. The CDR3 DNA reads as TGTGCCAGCAGAGAGAGCTGGGACATTCAGTACTTC.

Here the CDR3 reads CASSPLKADEKLFF. As DNA, the CDR3 is TGTGCCAGCAGCCCCTTAAAGGCGGATGAAAAACTGTTTTTT. The chain joins TRBV7-6 to TRBJ1-4, with no clear D. The germline V gene encodes CDR1 SGHVS and CDR2 FNYEAQ. This CDR3 has 14 amino acids. V lost 5 bases to trimming and J lost 6 bases, with 13 bases between them.

The CDR3 sequence is CASSLELAGGTDTQYF. The CDR3 DNA reads as TGTGCCAGCAGCTTGGAACTAGCGGGAGGGACAGATACGCAGTATTTT. The V gene is TRBV5-4, the J gene TRBJ2-3, with 13 positions matching TRBD2. This CDR3 comprises 16 residues. V gave up 0 bases and J gave up 3 bases; unmatched junction bases: 1. Germline V lookup: CDR1 SGHNT, CDR2 YYREEE (reference sequence).

This clone appeared once. The chain is built from TRBV27 and TRBJ1-2, with D possibly matching TRBD1 (6 bases). The CDR3 has 17 amino acids. Trimming removed 1 base at V and 7 bases at J, with 22 bases between. Germline V gene data show CDR1 as MNHEY and CDR2 as SMNVEV (reference sequence). The CDR3 is CASSLWGGWGAASGYTF. CDR3 DNA: TGTGCCAGCAGTTTATGGGGGGGTTGGGGGGCCGCTTCTGGCTACACCTTC.